This record covers a single T cell receptor beta chain. As yet, its antigen is unknown. V shed 3 bases and J shed 5 bases, with 17 bases lying between them. The CDR3 consists of 16 residues. Germline V gene sequence: CDR1 LNHDA, CDR2 SQIVND (reference sequence). Sequencing was performed with immunoSEQ multiplex PCR; in TCRdb, only in-frame clones are kept and a portion is missing. The sample holds 100,000 or so clones; around nine tenths are singletons and the top ten take about 2.7%. The data originate from a study of T cell responses to AZD1222 COVID-19 vaccine. Study-level background: Pooled together were second doses at about 4 or about 12 weeks. Whole-study results and caveats: The sample set comprised mostly white British donors with more females, and clonal diversity was possibly underestimated. Repertoire collection took place solely once the T cell response had peaked.

This sequence originates from an adult in good health. V usage is TRBV19 and J usage is TRBJ2-1; the D call may be TRBD1 or TRBD2 (6 bases each). Sequenced here: peripheral blood, sampled on day 0 of AZD1222 vaccination. CDR3 loop: CASSISRGELDNEQFF. The CDR3 DNA is TGTGCCAGTAGTATTAGTAGGGGGGAGTTAGACAATGAGCAGTTCTTC.